The 22 T cell receptor beta chains in this list originate from one sample, sequenced in a study of blood T cell repertoires in COVID-19. Using immunoSEQ multiplex PCR, the repertoire was profiled, and TCRdb retains in-frame clones only, with some absent. In the table there are about 170,000 clones, 70% to 90% of which are singletons. Sequencing was carried out using peripheral blood. The receptors were sampled from a woman aged 55-69 years with COVID-19, enrolled during active disease.

The chain carries TRBV7-2 and TRBJ1-3; D unresolved. This CDR3 comprises 16 residues. Germline V gene sequence: CDR1 SGHTA, CDR2 FQGNSA. The germline V and J ends were trimmed by 1 base and 0 bases, with 10 bases remaining between them. The CDR3: CASSLESGTSGNTIYF. CDR3 DNA sequence: TGTGCCAGCAGCTTAGAGAGCGGCACCTCTGGAAACACCATATATTTT.

The V and J genes are TRBV19 and TRBJ1-2; no firm D call. The CDR3 is 13 amino acids. Per germline, CDR1 LNHDA and CDR2 SQIVND (reference sequence). V gave up 6 bases and J gave up 7 bases, with 15 bases separating them. In nucleotides, the CDR3 is TGTGCCAGTAGCGAGGAGGGAATTGGTGGCTACACCTTC. Encoded protein: CASSEEGIGGYTF.

This chain connects TRBV5-1 to TRBJ2-7; 11 nucleotides align to TRBD2. The V segment lost 3 bases and the J segment 5 bases; nucleotides outside the gene matches: 10. Germline CDR1 and CDR2: SGHRS and YFSETQ. The CDR3 is 16 residues long. In DNA, the CDR3 is TGCGCCAGCAGCTCCGGGACAGCTAGCGGGAGGCACGAGCAGTACTTC. The encoded protein is CASSSGTASGRHEQYF.

The chain joins TRBV23-1 to TRBJ1-5; a weak D match, TRBD1 (6 bases). TRBV23-1 is reported as an ORF; its role is uncertain. V lost 1 base and J lost 2, with 9 bases in between. This CDR3 is built from 15 residues. The CDR3, as DNA: TGCGCCAGCAGTCAATGGGGGCCACGCAATCAGCCCCAGCATTTT. Translating it yields CASSQWGPRNQPQHF.

The rearrangement uses TRBV10-3 and TRBJ2-1; D might be TRBD2 (6 bases). The CDR3 sequence is 17 residues long. Germline values: CDR1 ENHRY, CDR2 SYGVKD. Between the trimmed V and J ends, which lost 2 bases and 0 bases, there was a span of 14 bases. CDR3 DNA: TGTGCCATCAGTGAGACTAGCAAACCTAGCTCCTACAATGAGCAGTTCTTC. Protein product: CAISETSKPSSYNEQFF.

The rearrangement joins TRBV11-3 to TRBJ1-2; a possible D gene is TRBD1 (5 bases). Germline values: CDR1 SGHNT, CDR2 YENEEA. The germline V and J ends were trimmed by 6 bases and 2 bases, with 16 bases remaining between them. CDR3 length: 15 amino acids. Here the CDR3 reads CASSRGGSANYGYTF. The CDR3 DNA follows: TGTGCCAGCAGTCGGGGGGGGTCCGCGAACTATGGCTACACCTTC.

The chain uses TRBV6-6 and TRBJ2-3, with 12 bases aligning to TRBD2. The V and J ends lost 2 bases and 9 bases, in that order; junction bases with no gene match: 9. Germline V CDR1 and CDR2: MNHNY, SVGAGI (reference sequence). CDR3 size: 16 residues. CDR3 coding DNA: TGTGCCAGCAGTTACCGAAGACTAGCGGGAGCCGAGACGCAGTATTTT. Its translation is CASSYRRLAGAETQYF.

This rearrangement joins TRBV19 to TRBJ1-1; perhaps TRBD1 as D (6 bases). Germline assignment: CDR1 LNHDA and CDR2 SQIVND (reference sequence). V was cut by 6 bases and J by 4 bases, with 9 bases left in between. This CDR3 contains 12 residues. The CDR3 sequence is CASRSGVTEAFF. The CDR3 DNA sequence: TGTGCCAGTAGGTCAGGGGTCACTGAAGCTTTCTTT. The whole variable domain, remainder taken from reference TRBV19 and TRBJ1-1, is DGGITQSPKYLFRKEGQNVTLSCEQNLNHDAMYWYRQDPGQGLRLIYYSQIVNDFQKGDIAEGYSVSREKKESFPLTVTSAQKNPTAFYLCASRSGVTEAFFGQGTRLTVV.

The chain is built from TRBV2 and TRBJ1-1; 9 nucleotides align to TRBD1. J was trimmed by 10 bases and V by 6 bases; bases with no gene match: 12. CDR1 and CDR2 from the germline V gene are SNHLY and FYNNEI. The CDR3 has 14 amino acids. CDR3 sequence reads: CASRRAGTGFAAFF. CDR3 nucleotide sequence: TGTGCCAGCAGGAGGGCCGGGACAGGGTTTGCAGCTTTCTTT.

The chain carries TRBV6-2 or TRBV6-3 and TRBJ1-5; a weak D match, TRBD1 (5 bases). V lost 0 bases and J 9 bases, leaving 12 bases between the germline ends. Germline lookup yields CDR1 MNHEY and CDR2 SVGEGT. CDR3 length: 14 residues. This CDR3 is CASSYSRGLGPQHF. The CDR3 region has the DNA TGTGCCAGCAGTTACTCCCGGGGACTTGGGCCCCAGCATTTT.

This sequence joins TRBV10-1 and TRBJ2-3; TRBD1 might be the D (5 bases). Trimming removed 0 bases at V and 2 bases at J, with 9 bases between. The germline V gene has CDR1 WNHNN and CDR2 SYGVQD (reference sequence). The CDR3 covers 15 residues. CDR3: CASSESGHFTDTQYF. CDR3 coding DNA: TGCGCCAGCAGTGAGTCGGGGCACTTCACAGATACGCAGTATTTT.

This clone was seen just once. V is TRBV30 and J is TRBJ2-1; D is perhaps TRBD2 (5 bases). The germline V gene encodes CDR1 GTSNPN and CDR2 SVGIG (reference sequence). Trimming took 1 base from V and 4 from J, leaving 14 bases between them. CDR3 length: 15 amino acids. The chain's CDR3 is CAWSGISWTYNEQFF. CDR3 nucleotides: TGTGCCTGGAGTGGCATTAGCTGGACTTACAATGAGCAGTTCTTC. Looking up the rest from reference TRBV30 and TRBJ2-1 gives the full variable domain: SQTIHQWPATLVQPVGSPLSLECTVEGTSNPNLYWYRQAAGRGLQLLFYSVGIGQISSEVPQNLSASRPQDRQFILSSKKLLLSDSGFYLCAWSGISWTYNEQFFGPGTRLTVL.

The chain couples TRBV10-2 to TRBJ2-7; 9 bases are shared with TRBD1. CDR1 WSHSY and CDR2 SAAADI come from the germline V gene. The V and J ends lost 3 bases and 2 bases, in that order; junction bases with no gene match: 8. CDR3 size: 16 residues. CDR3 in DNA: TGCGCCAGCAGTGATCCGGGACAGGGTAACCCCTACGAGCAGTACTTC. This encodes CASSDPGQGNPYEQYF.

The chain employs TRBV6-2 or TRBV6-3 and TRBJ1-6; D perhaps matches TRBD1 (5 bases). V was trimmed by 0 bases and J by 7 bases, leaving 10 bases between them. The germline gives CDR1 MNHEY, CDR2 SVGEGT. This CDR3 region has 15 residues. CDR3 in DNA: TGTGCCAGCAGTTACTCTCGGCAGGGAAATTCACCCCTCCACTTT. It encodes CASSYSRQGNSPLHF.

In this sample, this clone turned up once. The rearrangement links TRBV5-6 to TRBJ1-2, with TRBD1 as a possible D gene (6 bases). Trimming cost V 4 bases and J 8 bases, with 15 bases left between them. Per the germline V gene, CDR1 is SGHDT and CDR2 is YYEEEE. The CDR3 is 13 amino acids. The CDR3 here is CASSAGGLRGYTF. The CDR3 coding sequence is TGTGCCAGCAGCGCGGGGGGCCTGAGGGGCTACACCTTC. Looking up the rest from reference TRBV5-6 and TRBJ1-2 gives the full variable domain: DAGVTQSPTHLIKTRGQQVTLRCSPKSGHDTVSWYQQALGQGPQFIFQYYEEEERQRGNFPDRFSGHQFPNYSSELNVNALLLGDSALYLCASSAGGLRGYTFGSGTRLTVV.

The chain uses TRBV10-3 and TRBJ2-2; 7 positions agree with TRBD2. Germline assignment: CDR1 ENHRY and CDR2 SYGVKD. J lost 0 bases, V lost 6 bases, and 7 bases had no gene match. The CDR3 has 16 residues. The CDR3 loop is CAISRSSGPNTGELFF. The CDR3 bases are TGTGCCATCAGCCGAAGTAGCGGGCCGAACACCGGGGAGCTGTTTTTT.

The chain combines TRBV21-1 with TRBJ1-1; TRBD1 is the table's D call, not checked against the DNA. TRBV21-1 is designated a pseudogene. This CDR3 has 13 residues. The chain's CDR3 is CASSDHMNTEAFF. The CDR3 DNA sequence: TGTGCCAGCAGCGATCACATGAACACTGAAGCTTTCTTT.

This chain uses TRBV27 with TRBJ1-5, with D possibly matching TRBD1 (6 bases). Per the germline V gene, CDR1 is MNHEY and CDR2 is SMNVEV (reference sequence). This CDR3 has 16 residues. Trimming took 5 bases from V and 6 from J, leaving 20 bases between them. The CDR3 loop reads CASSRRDGRGGQPQHF. The CDR3 region has the DNA TGTGCCAGCAGTCGAAGGGACGGCAGGGGTGGTCAGCCCCAGCATTTT.

This clone has a single count. The chain is built from TRBV5-1 and TRBJ2-1; 7 bases line up with TRBD2. Losses at the gene ends were 0 bases for V and 2 bases for J; bases not matched to a gene: 2. The CDR3 sequence is 15 residues long. CDR1 SGHRS and CDR2 YFSETQ come from the germline V gene. CDR3 protein: CASSLGAGAYNEQFF. The CDR3 coding sequence is TGCGCCAGCAGCTTGGGGGCGGGGGCCTACAATGAGCAGTTCTTC.

V usage is TRBV6-6 and J usage is TRBJ2-3, with no clear D. Germline V gene lookup returns CDR1 MNHNY and CDR2 SVGAGI (reference sequence). CDR3 length: 13 amino acids. The ends were cut back, 2 bases at V and 2 bases at J, with 5 bases in the middle. The CDR3 here is CASSYRDTDTQYF. In DNA form, the CDR3 reads TGTGCCAGCAGTTACAGAGACACAGATACGCAGTATTTT.

The chain has TRBV6-2 or TRBV6-3 and TRBJ2-7; D perhaps matches TRBD1 (6 bases). CDR1 is MNHEY, CDR2 SVGEGT, per germline. V was clipped by 4 bases and J by 3 bases, with 10 bases between them. There are 13 residues in the CDR3. The DNA for the CDR3 is TGTGCCAGCAGTTGGGGGCCTAGCTACGAGCAGTACTTC. Translation: CASSWGPSYEQYF.

The gene calls are TRBV5-1 and TRBJ2-3, with 8 bases aligning to TRBD2. The germline gives CDR1 SGHRS, CDR2 YFSETQ. The length of the CDR3 is 16 residues. The V and J ends lost 0 bases and 2 bases, in that order; junction bases with no gene match: 5. DNA of the CDR3: TGCGCCAGCAGCTTGGGGACTAGCCTCTCCACAGATACGCAGTATTTT. Translating it yields CASSLGTSLSTDTQYF.